This T cell receptor (beta chain) was recovered during a study of spatial heterogeneity in lung cancer. Background on the study: A total of approximately 75 untreated early-stage non-small cell lung cancer patients served as donors. Raw reads showed each unique TCR and UMI combination turning up more than ten times on average. Notes on the study in general: Ubiquitous expanded tumor TCRs were observed in blood more at resection than follow-up.

V was clipped by 0 bases and J by 7 bases, with 8 bases between them. This CDR3 is built from 13 residues. Germline CDR1 and CDR2: WNHNN and SYGVQD (reference sequence). As for this clonotype: Its antigen is unknown.

Time point given: blood at routine non-recurrence follow-up after resection. The sequenced material consisted of unsorted whole RNA from tumor, nontumor lung or frozen PBMC. A distinct unique molecular identifier was carried by each TCR cDNA molecule. TCRdb recomputed calls from the 5' RACE reads with MiXCR, one row per CDR3 protein. The sample yields around 110,000 distinct CDR3 sequences, over 9% seen once. The rearrangement links TRBV10-1 to TRBJ2-3, with TRBD2 as a possible D gene (5 bases). The sequenced sample was PBMCs, obtained at follow-up. This sequence originates from a male donor with early-stage non-small cell lung cancer. CDR3 nucleotide sequence: TGCGCCAGCAGTGAGTCCGGAGGTAATACGCAGTATTTT. Translating gives CASSESGGNTQYF.